The rows below give T cell receptor beta chains drawn from one sample of a study of blood T cell repertoires in COVID-19. Sequencing used immunoSEQ multiplex PCR; TCRdb keeps in-frame clones, though not all of them. The table has some 60,000 clones, approximately 92% seen once. Sequencing was carried out using peripheral blood. The receptors here all came from a man in his sixties with acute or convalescent COVID-19. Both conserved end residues are part of each CDR3. D genes are given only for firm matches. Rows give clone size only sometimes, using once, few, many, or a class for an expanded clone.

D gene: TRBD1
J gene: TRBJ2-7
V gene: TRBV7-8
clone size: NA
CDR3 protein: CASSSPGQGDSYEQYF
CDR3 DNA: TGTGCCAGCAGTTCTCCCGGACAGGGCGACTCCTACGAGCAGTACTTC

D gene: TRBD1
J gene: TRBJ2-1
V gene: TRBV27
clone size: NA
CDR3 protein: CASSSIAQGVAAYNEQFF
CDR3 DNA: TGTGCCAGCAGTTCTATAGCACAGGGGGTCGCGGCGTACAATGAGCAGTTCTTC

D gene: NA
J gene: TRBJ2-1
V gene: TRBV11-3
clone size: once
CDR3 protein: CASSLDLSGSHPRVF
CDR3 DNA: TGTGCCAGCAGCTTAGACTTAAGCGGAAGTCATCCACGGGTCTTC

D gene: NA
J gene: TRBJ1-1
V gene: TRBV27
clone size: NA
CDR3 protein: CASTERPGRGNTEAFF
CDR3 DNA: TGTGCCAGCACCGAACGTCCAGGGCGGGGGAACACTGAAGCTTTCTTT

D gene: TRBD1
J gene: TRBJ2-7
V gene: TRBV2
clone size: once
CDR3 protein: CASSKGTDFYEQYF
CDR3 DNA: TGTGCCAGCAGTAAAGGGACAGATTTCTACGAGCAGTACTTC

D gene: TRBD1
J gene: TRBJ2-2
V gene: TRBV5-4
clone size: few
CDR3 protein: CASSTDREIVVRTGELFF
CDR3 DNA: TGTGCCAGCAGCACAGACAGGGAGATTGTAGTTCGCACCGGGGAGCTGTTTTTT

D gene: NA
J gene: TRBJ1-2
V gene: TRBV28
clone size: NA
CDR3 protein: CASDHQDGYTF
CDR3 DNA: TGTGCCAGCGACCACCAGGATGGCTACACCTTC

D gene: TRBD2
J gene: TRBJ2-3
V gene: TRBV7-9
clone size: NA
CDR3 protein: CASSLLSSGSTDTQYF
CDR3 DNA: TGTGCCAGCAGCTTACTTTCTAGCGGGAGCACAGATACGCAGTATTTT

D gene: NA
J gene: TRBJ1-5
V gene: TRBV15
clone size: NA
CDR3 protein: CATSRGQSNQPQHF
CDR3 DNA: TGTGCCACCAGCAGAGGACAGTCAAATCAGCCCCAGCATTTT

D gene: TRBD1
J gene: TRBJ1-4
V gene: TRBV2
clone size: NA
CDR3 protein: CASSLRTGTNEKLFF
CDR3 DNA: TGTGCCAGCAGTCTCCGGACAGGGACAAATGAAAAACTGTTTTTT

D gene: TRBD2
J gene: TRBJ2-7
V gene: TRBV5-6
clone size: NA
CDR3 protein: CASSNTKTSGVSYEQYF
CDR3 DNA: TGTGCCAGCAGCAACACTAAGACTAGCGGGGTTTCCTACGAGCAGTACTTC

D gene: NA
J gene: TRBJ1-6
V gene: TRBV5-6
clone size: NA
CDR3 protein: CASSLAEVAGNSPLHF
CDR3 DNA: TGTGCCAGCAGCTTGGCCGAGGTTGCGGGAAATTCACCCCTCCACTTT

D gene: TRBD1
J gene: TRBJ1-5
V gene: TRBV24-1
clone size: NA
CDR3 protein: CATSDSRGQPQHF
CDR3 DNA: TGTGCCACCAGTGATTCCAGGGGGCAGCCCCAGCATTTT

D gene: NA
J gene: TRBJ1-4
V gene: TRBV4-2
clone size: NA
CDR3 protein: CASIQGGDGSNEKLFF
CDR3 DNA: TGTGCCAGCATCCAAGGGGGGGATGGCAGCAATGAAAAACTGTTTTTT

D gene: TRBD2
J gene: TRBJ2-3
V gene: TRBV7-2
clone size: NA
CDR3 protein: CASSLPRLAGGPRDTQYF
CDR3 DNA: TGTGCCAGCAGCCTTCCCCGACTAGCGGGAGGGCCAAGGGATACGCAGTATTTT

D gene: NA
J gene: TRBJ2-1
V gene: TRBV7-9
clone size: NA
CDR3 protein: CASTPPGRYNEQFF
CDR3 DNA: TGTGCCAGCACTCCCCCTGGGCGATACAATGAGCAGTTCTTC

D gene: TRBD2
J gene: TRBJ2-7
V gene: TRBV7-9
clone size: NA
CDR3 protein: CASSFSGRDYEQYF
CDR3 DNA: TGTGCCAGCAGCTTTAGCGGGAGGGACTACGAGCAGTACTTC

D gene: TRBD2
J gene: TRBJ2-3
V gene: TRBV7-2
clone size: few
CDR3 protein: CASSLVGGALATDTQYF
CDR3 DNA: TGTGCCAGCAGCTTAGTGGGAGGGGCTCTAGCGACAGATACGCAGTATTTT

D gene: NA
J gene: TRBJ1-1
V gene: TRBV28
clone size: NA
CDR3 protein: CASSSGGRYTEAFF
CDR3 DNA: TGTGCCAGCAGTTCCGGGGGAAGATACACTGAAGCTTTCTTT

D gene: NA
J gene: TRBJ2-1
V gene: TRBV5-4
clone size: NA
CDR3 protein: CASSLGQPAYNEQFF
CDR3 DNA: TGTGCCAGCAGCTTGGGACAACCGGCCTACAATGAGCAGTTCTTC

D gene: NA
J gene: TRBJ2-3
V gene: TRBV7-2
clone size: NA
CDR3 protein: CASSLDRGKTDTQYF
CDR3 DNA: TGTGCCAGCAGCTTAGATCGCGGGAAAACAGATACGCAGTATTTT

D gene: TRBD1
J gene: TRBJ2-1
V gene: TRBV28
clone size: NA
CDR3 protein: CASTPHRVLRDRGNNEQFF
CDR3 DNA: TGTGCCAGCACCCCTCATCGGGTCCTCCGGGACAGGGGGAACAATGAGCAGTTCTTC

D gene: NA
J gene: TRBJ1-1
V gene: TRBV4-3
clone size: NA
CDR3 protein: CASSQGGELEAFF
CDR3 DNA: TGCGCCAGCAGCCAAGGGGGAGAACTTGAAGCTTTCTTT

D gene: TRBD2
J gene: TRBJ2-1
V gene: TRBV14
clone size: NA
CDR3 protein: CASSPLGLAGENEQFF
CDR3 DNA: TGTGCCAGCAGCCCATTGGGACTAGCGGGAGAGAATGAGCAGTTCTTC

D gene: NA
J gene: TRBJ1-1
V gene: TRBV5-6
clone size: NA
CDR3 protein: CASSLSGEMNTEAFF
CDR3 DNA: TGTGCCAGCAGCTTGTCAGGGGAGATGAACACTGAAGCTTTCTTT

D gene: NA
J gene: TRBJ2-7
V gene: TRBV5-1
clone size: NA
CDR3 protein: CASSLGGQLTYEQYF
CDR3 DNA: TGCGCCAGCAGCTTGGGAGGACAGCTCACCTACGAGCAGTACTTC

D gene: TRBD2
J gene: TRBJ2-1
V gene: TRBV5-4
clone size: NA
CDR3 protein: CASSLPLAGGEQFF
CDR3 DNA: TGTGCCAGCAGCTTGCCACTAGCGGGAGGTGAGCAGTTCTTC

D gene: TRBD2
J gene: TRBJ2-7
V gene: TRBV19
clone size: NA
CDR3 protein: CASRINFLAGGPDEQYF
CDR3 DNA: TGTGCCAGTAGAATAAATTTTCTAGCGGGAGGGCCTGACGAGCAGTACTTC

D gene: NA
J gene: TRBJ2-1
V gene: TRBV27
clone size: NA
CDR3 protein: CASSFDRNNEQFF
CDR3 DNA: TGTGCCAGCAGTTTTGATAGAAACAATGAGCAGTTCTTC

D gene: NA
J gene: TRBJ1-5
V gene: TRBV28
clone size: NA
CDR3 protein: CASSSGGLNQPQHF
CDR3 DNA: TGTGCCAGCAGTAGCGGCGGTTTAAATCAGCCCCAGCATTTT

D gene: NA
J gene: TRBJ2-7
V gene: TRBV7-2
clone size: NA
CDR3 protein: CASSLSSYEQYF
CDR3 DNA: TGTGCCAGCAGTCTTAGCTCCTACGAGCAGTACTTC

D gene: NA
J gene: TRBJ1-2
V gene: TRBV9
clone size: NA
CDR3 protein: CASREEGRYGYTF
CDR3 DNA: TGTGCCAGCAGGGAGGAGGGAAGGTATGGCTACACCTTC

D gene: NA
J gene: TRBJ1-1
V gene: TRBV29-1
clone size: NA
CDR3 protein: CSVVRANTEAFF
CDR3 DNA: TGCAGCGTGGTGCGGGCGAACACTGAAGCTTTCTTT

D gene: NA
J gene: TRBJ2-1
V gene: TRBV28
clone size: NA
CDR3 protein: CASSLIWMTTSEQFF
CDR3 DNA: TGTGCCAGCAGTTTAATCTGGATGACTACTAGTGAGCAGTTCTTC

D gene: TRBD1
J gene: TRBJ1-1
V gene: TRBV25-1
clone size: NA
CDR3 protein: CASTSQGYVAEAFF
CDR3 DNA: TGTGCCAGCACCTCACAGGGGTACGTCGCTGAAGCTTTCTTT

D gene: TRBD2
J gene: TRBJ2-3
V gene: TRBV10-3
clone size: NA
CDR3 protein: CAISEMERGFTDTQYF
CDR3 DNA: TGTGCCATCAGTGAGATGGAGCGGGGCTTCACAGATACGCAGTATTTT

D gene: TRBD2
J gene: TRBJ2-1
V gene: TRBV5-4
clone size: NA
CDR3 protein: CASSLPPSGGNNEQFF
CDR3 DNA: TGTGCCAGCAGCTTACCGCCTAGCGGAGGCAACAATGAGCAGTTCTTC

D gene: NA
J gene: TRBJ1-1
V gene: TRBV2
clone size: NA
CDR3 protein: CASTGEEPGAFF
CDR3 DNA: TGTGCCAGCACCGGTGAGGAACCGGGAGCTTTCTTT

D gene: NA
J gene: TRBJ1-5
V gene: TRBV3-1/TRBV3-2
clone size: NA
CDR3 protein: CASSQGSGKDQPQHF
CDR3 DNA: TGTGCCAGCAGCCAGGGGTCAGGGAAGGATCAGCCCCAGCATTTT

D gene: NA
J gene: TRBJ1-4
V gene: TRBV4-3
clone size: NA
CDR3 protein: CASSRQGTSTNEKLFF
CDR3 DNA: TGCGCCAGCAGCCGGCAGGGTACGTCGACTAATGAAAAACTGTTTTTT